This is a list of T cell receptor beta chains from one sample in a study of shared clonotypes between healthy human individuals. The data were produced by immunoSEQ multiplex PCR, yet TCRdb's version contains in-frame clones alone and is incomplete. The sample records approximately 2,000,000 clones, about 90% being singletons. The sample comprised naive CD4+ T cells from PBMCs. These receptors were collected from a man between 18 and 35 years old in good health. Some clones in this sample may be carry-over from other donors' samples. Both conserved end residues are part of each CDR3. D genes are given only for firm matches. Clone size is shown for a subset of rows, as once, few, many or a class of expanded clone.

abundance	len	v_gene	j_gene	d_gene	CDR3aa	CDR3nt
once	12	TRBV28	TRBJ2-7	-	CASNLGPYEQYF	TGTGCCAGCAATTTAGGGCCCTACGAGCAGTACTTC
-	16	TRBV4-3	TRBJ2-5	TRBD1	CASSQELTGGLRDQYF	TGCGCCAGCAGCCAGGAACTGACAGGGGGCCTCCGGGACCAGTACTTC
-	15	TRBV28	TRBJ1-3	-	CASSSTGVSGNTIYF	TGTGCCAGCAGTTCAACGGGGGTCTCTGGAAACACCATATATTTT
once	15	TRBV11-3	TRBJ2-1	TRBD1	CASSPRTGRLYEQFF	TGTGCCAGCAGCCCTCGGACAGGGCGCTTATATGAGCAGTTCTTC
-	17	TRBV5-4	TRBJ2-5	TRBD1	CASSRRKQGGSGETQYF	TGTGCCAGCAGCCGGAGGAAACAGGGGGGAAGCGGAGAGACCCAGTACTTC
once	12	TRBV18	TRBJ2-7	-	CASSPGGYEQYF	TGTGCCAGCTCACCGGGCGGGTACGAGCAGTACTTC
-	14	TRBV10-3	TRBJ2-7	TRBD1	CAISADRGTYEQYF	TGTGCCATCAGTGCGGACAGGGGTACCTACGAGCAGTACTTC
-	14	TRBV5-1	TRBJ1-1	-	CASSLPRLNTEAFF	TGCGCCAGCAGCTTGCCCAGACTGAACACTGAAGCTTTCTTT
-	12	TRBV25-1	TRBJ2-5	-	CATNMLQETQYF	TGTGCCACCAATATGCTGCAAGAGACCCAGTACTTC
-	18	TRBV7-9	TRBJ1-2	-	CASSLVPPVSWGNYGYTF	TGTGCCAGCAGCTTAGTTCCCCCGGTTTCCTGGGGGAACTATGGCTACACCTTC
-	12	TRBV7-3	TRBJ2-2	-	CASSRTSGELFF	TGTGCCAGCAGCCGAACCTCCGGGGAGCTGTTTTTT
-	11	TRBV29-1	TRBJ1-1	TRBD1	CSVSRQGAAFF	TGCAGCGTGTCGCGACAGGGCGCAGCTTTCTTT
-	15	TRBV5-1	TRBJ2-2	TRBD1	CASSRVTGSRGELFF	TGCGCCAGCAGCCGCGTGACAGGGTCTCGAGGGGAGCTGTTTTTT
-	15	TRBV7-8	TRBJ2-7	-	CASSQVRGGEYTLYF	TGTGCCAGCAGCCAAGTCAGGGGAGGAGAGTACACCCTTTACTTC
-	16	TRBV28	TRBJ2-1	TRBD1	CASSATGTGVLDEQFF	TGTGCCAGCAGTGCCACCGGGACAGGGGTGTTGGATGAGCAGTTCTTC
-	14	TRBV10-3	TRBJ1-2	-	CAISDGPSYYGYTF	TGTGCCATCAGCGACGGCCCATCTTACTATGGCTACACCTTC
-	15	TRBV10-1	TRBJ1-1	-	CASSGDRLGNTEAFF	TGCGCCAGCAGTGGTGACAGACTAGGGAACACTGAAGCTTTCTTT
once	14	TRBV19	TRBJ1-2	TRBD1	CASSTRTGGSGYTF	TGTGCCAGTAGTACCCGGACAGGGGGCTCTGGCTACACCTTC
once	14	TRBV7-9	TRBJ1-5	-	CASSLAGGHQPQHF	TGTGCCAGCAGCTTGGCGGGGGGACATCAGCCCCAGCATTTT
once	13	TRBV10-3	TRBJ2-5	-	CAISARLEETQYF	TGTGCCATCAGCGCTCGACTAGAAGAGACCCAGTACTTC
-	16	TRBV11-1	TRBJ1-2	-	CASSISLAGKTYGYTF	TGTGCCAGCAGCATTAGTCTGGCTGGAAAGACCTATGGCTACACCTTC
-	17	TRBV5-1	TRBJ2-7	-	CASSLVRGAGKPYEQYF	TGCGCCAGCAGCTTGGTTCGCGGGGCAGGGAAGCCTTACGAGCAGTACTTC
-	14	TRBV11-2	TRBJ2-3	-	CASSLEGSTDTQYF	TGTGCCAGCAGCTTAGAGGGCAGCACAGATACGCAGTATTTT
-	16	TRBV28	TRBJ2-1	TRBD2	CASSHRTSGSYNEQFF	TGTGCCAGCAGTCACCGGACTAGCGGGAGCTACAATGAGCAGTTCTTC
-	15	TRBV4-1	TRBJ2-7	-	CASSQQGGGSYEQYF	TGCGCCAGCAGCCAGCAAGGGGGGGGTTCCTACGAGCAGTACTTC
-	15	TRBV28	TRBJ2-7	TRBD2	CASSPSTSGNYEQYF	TGTGCCAGCAGTCCTTCCACTAGCGGGAATTACGAGCAGTACTTC